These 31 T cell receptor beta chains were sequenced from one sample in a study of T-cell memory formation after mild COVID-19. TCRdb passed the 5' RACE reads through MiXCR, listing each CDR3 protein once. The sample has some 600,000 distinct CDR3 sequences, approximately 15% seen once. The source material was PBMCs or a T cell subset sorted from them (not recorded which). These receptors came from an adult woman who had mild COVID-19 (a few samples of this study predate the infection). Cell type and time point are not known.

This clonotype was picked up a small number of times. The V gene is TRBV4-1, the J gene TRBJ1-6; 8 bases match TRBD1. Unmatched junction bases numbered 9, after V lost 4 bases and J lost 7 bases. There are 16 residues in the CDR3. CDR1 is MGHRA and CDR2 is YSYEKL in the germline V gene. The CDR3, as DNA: TGCGCCAGCAGCCGGACAGGGAGATTGGGGAATTCACCCCTCCACTTT. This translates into CASSRTGRLGNSPLHF.

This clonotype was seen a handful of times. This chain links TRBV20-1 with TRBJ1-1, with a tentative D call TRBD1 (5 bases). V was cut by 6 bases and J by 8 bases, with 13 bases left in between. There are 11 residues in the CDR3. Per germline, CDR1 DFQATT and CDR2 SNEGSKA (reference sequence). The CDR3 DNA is TGCAGTGCCAACGACCACAGGGAAGCTTTCTTT. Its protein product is CSANDHREAFF.

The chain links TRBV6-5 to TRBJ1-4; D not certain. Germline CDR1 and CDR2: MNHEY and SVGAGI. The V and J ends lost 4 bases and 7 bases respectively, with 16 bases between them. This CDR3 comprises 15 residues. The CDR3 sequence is CASSLGPSSGEKLFF. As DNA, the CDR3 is TGTGCCAGCAGTTTAGGACCCTCATCGGGTGAAAAACTGTTTTTT.

CDR3 protein: CSARGETSSYNEQFF. The CDR3 nucleotides read TGCAGTGCTAGGGGCGAGACAAGCTCCTACAATGAGCAGTTCTTC. The chain is built from TRBV20-1 and TRBJ2-1, with D uncertain. The length of the CDR3 is 15 residues. V lost 3 bases, J lost 0 bases, and 12 bases lay in between. The germline V gene has CDR1 DFQATT and CDR2 SNEGSKA (reference sequence).

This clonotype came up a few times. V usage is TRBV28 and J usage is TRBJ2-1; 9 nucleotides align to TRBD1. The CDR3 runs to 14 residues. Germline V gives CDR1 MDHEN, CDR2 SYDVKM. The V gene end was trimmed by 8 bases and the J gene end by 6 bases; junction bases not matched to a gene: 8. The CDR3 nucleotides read TGTGCCAGCTTTGGGACAGGGAACGGCAATGAGCAGTTCTTC. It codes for CASFGTGNGNEQFF.

CDR3 in amino acids: CASTGSMAYEQYF. DNA of the CDR3: TGTGCCAGCACGGGGAGCATGGCCTACGAGCAGTACTTC. This chain joins TRBV11-2 and TRBJ2-7; D might be TRBD2 (5 bases). This CDR3 region has 13 residues. Per the germline V gene, CDR1 is SGHAT and CDR2 is FQNNGV. Between the trimmed V and J ends, which lost 7 bases and 2 bases, there was a span of 12 bases. The entire variable domain, with the rest obtained from reference TRBV11-2 and TRBJ2-7, is as follows: EAGVAQSPRYKIIEKRQSVAFWCNPISGHATLYWYQQILGQGPKLLIQFQNNGVVDDSQLPKDRFSAERLKGVDSTLKIQPAKLEDSAVYLCASTGSMAYEQYFGPGTRLTVT.

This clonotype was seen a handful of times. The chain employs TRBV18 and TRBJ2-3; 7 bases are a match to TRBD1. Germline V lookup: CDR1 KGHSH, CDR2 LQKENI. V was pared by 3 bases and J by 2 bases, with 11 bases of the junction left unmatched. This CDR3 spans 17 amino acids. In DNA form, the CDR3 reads TGTGCCAGCTCACCTTTATGGGACAGCCCCACCACAGATACGCAGTATTTT. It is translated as CASSPLWDSPTTDTQYF.

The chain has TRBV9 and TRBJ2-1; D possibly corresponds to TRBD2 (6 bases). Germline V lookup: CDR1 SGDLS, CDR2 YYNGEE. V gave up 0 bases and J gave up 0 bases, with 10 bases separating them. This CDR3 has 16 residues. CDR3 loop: CASSVDETSSYNEQFF. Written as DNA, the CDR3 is TGTGCCAGCAGCGTAGACGAGACTAGCTCCTACAATGAGCAGTTCTTC.

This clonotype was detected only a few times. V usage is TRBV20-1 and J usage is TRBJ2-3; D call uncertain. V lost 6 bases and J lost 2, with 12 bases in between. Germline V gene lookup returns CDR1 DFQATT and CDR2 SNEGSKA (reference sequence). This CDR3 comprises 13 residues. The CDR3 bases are TGCAGTGCCGGGTTACTAAACACAGATACGCAGTATTTT. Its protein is CSAGLLNTDTQYF.

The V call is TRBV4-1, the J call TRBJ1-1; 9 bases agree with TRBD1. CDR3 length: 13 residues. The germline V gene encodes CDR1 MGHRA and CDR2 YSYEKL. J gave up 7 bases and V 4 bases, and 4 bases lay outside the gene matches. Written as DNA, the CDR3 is TGCGCCAGCAGCCGCCTGACAGGGGGTGAAGCTTTCTTT. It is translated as CASSRLTGGEAFF.

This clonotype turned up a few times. The chain's CDR3 is CASSSTTGSPRYNEQFF. The CDR3 DNA sequence: TGTGCCAGCAGCTCGACAACCGGGAGCCCGCGCTACAATGAGCAGTTCTTC. The chain employs TRBV7-3 and TRBJ2-1; perhaps TRBD2 as D (6 bases). The germline V and J ends were trimmed by 4 bases and 3 bases, with 19 bases remaining between them. The CDR3 has 17 residues. The V gene's germline CDR1 is SGHTA and CDR2 FQGTGA.

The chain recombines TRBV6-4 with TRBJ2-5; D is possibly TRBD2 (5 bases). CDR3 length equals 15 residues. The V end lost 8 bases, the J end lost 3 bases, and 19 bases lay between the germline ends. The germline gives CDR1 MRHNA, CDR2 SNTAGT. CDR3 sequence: CASWRGFRGEETQYF. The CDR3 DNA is TGTGCCAGCTGGCGAGGATTTCGGGGAGAAGAGACCCAGTACTTC.

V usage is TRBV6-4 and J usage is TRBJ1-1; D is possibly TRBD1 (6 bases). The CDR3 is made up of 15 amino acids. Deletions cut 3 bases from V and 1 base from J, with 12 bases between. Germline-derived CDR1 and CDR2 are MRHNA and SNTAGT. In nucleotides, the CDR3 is TGTGCCAGCAGTGATAGACCGGGACAGAACACTGAAGCTTTCTTT. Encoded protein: CASSDRPGQNTEAFF.

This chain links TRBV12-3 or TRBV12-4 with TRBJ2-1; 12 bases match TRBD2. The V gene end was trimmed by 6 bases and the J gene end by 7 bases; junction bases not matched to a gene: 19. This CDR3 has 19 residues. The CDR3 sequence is CASRHSGTSGWYSVNEQFF. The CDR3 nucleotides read TGTGCCAGCAGACACTCCGGGACTAGCGGGTGGTATTCGGTTAATGAGCAGTTCTTC.

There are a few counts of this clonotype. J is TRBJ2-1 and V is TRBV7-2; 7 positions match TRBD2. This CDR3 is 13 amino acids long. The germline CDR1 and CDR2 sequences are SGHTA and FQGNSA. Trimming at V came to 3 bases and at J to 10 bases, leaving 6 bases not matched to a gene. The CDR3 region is CASSLPGGGEQFF. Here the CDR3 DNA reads TGTGCCAGCAGCTTGCCGGGAGGCGGCGAGCAGTTCTTC.

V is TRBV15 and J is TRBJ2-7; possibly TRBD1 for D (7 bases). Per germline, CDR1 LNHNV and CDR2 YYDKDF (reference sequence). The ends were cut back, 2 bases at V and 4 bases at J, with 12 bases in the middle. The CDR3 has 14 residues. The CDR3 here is CATSRTRGEYEQYF. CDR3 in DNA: TGTGCCACCAGCAGAACCAGGGGGGAATACGAGCAGTACTTC.

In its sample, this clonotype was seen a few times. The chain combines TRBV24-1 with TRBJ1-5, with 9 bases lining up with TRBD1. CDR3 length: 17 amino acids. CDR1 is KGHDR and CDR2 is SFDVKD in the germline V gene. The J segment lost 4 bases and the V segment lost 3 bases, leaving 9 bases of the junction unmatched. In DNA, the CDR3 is TGTGCCACCAGTGATGAGAATCGGGACAGGGTGAATCAGCCCCAGCATTTT. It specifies CATSDENRDRVNQPQHF.

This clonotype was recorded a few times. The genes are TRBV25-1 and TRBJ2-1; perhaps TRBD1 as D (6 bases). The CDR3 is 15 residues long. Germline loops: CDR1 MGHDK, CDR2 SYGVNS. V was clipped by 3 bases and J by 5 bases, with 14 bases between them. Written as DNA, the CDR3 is TGTGCCAGCAGTGAGGCAGGGGTAAGCCACAATGAGCAGTTCTTC. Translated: CASSEAGVSHNEQFF.

CDR3 sequence: CASSLPAGGRDTGELFF. CDR3 nucleotide sequence: TGTGCCAGCAGCTTACCGGCAGGGGGGAGAGACACCGGGGAGCTGTTTTTT. This chain uses TRBV7-9 with TRBJ2-2; tentatively, D is TRBD1 (7 bases). The CDR3 runs 17 residues. CDR1 SEHNR and CDR2 FQNEAQ come from the germline V gene (reference sequence). V was pared by 2 bases and J by 3 bases, with 16 bases between.

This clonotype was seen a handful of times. CDR3 DNA sequence: TGCGCCAGCAGCCCCATGGCGGGGATAGAGACCCAGTACTTC. It yields the protein CASSPMAGIETQYF. The rearrangement links TRBV4-3 to TRBJ2-5; D perhaps matches TRBD2 (6 bases). V gave up 4 bases and J gave up 4 bases, with 13 bases separating them. Germline V gene sequence: CDR1 LGHNA, CDR2 YSLEER. This CDR3 has 14 amino acids.

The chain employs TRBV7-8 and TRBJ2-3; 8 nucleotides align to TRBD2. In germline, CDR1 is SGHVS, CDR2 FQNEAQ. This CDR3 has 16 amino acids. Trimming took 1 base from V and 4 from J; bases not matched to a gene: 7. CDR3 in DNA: TGTGCCAGCAGCTTAGGGTCCCTAGCGGGCGCAGATACGCAGTATTTT. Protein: CASSLGSLAGADTQYF.

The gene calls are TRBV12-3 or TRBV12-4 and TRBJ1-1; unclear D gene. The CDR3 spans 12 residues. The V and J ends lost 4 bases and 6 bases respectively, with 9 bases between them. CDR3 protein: CASSWVGAEAFF. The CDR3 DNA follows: TGTGCCAGCAGTTGGGTCGGGGCTGAAGCTTTCTTT.

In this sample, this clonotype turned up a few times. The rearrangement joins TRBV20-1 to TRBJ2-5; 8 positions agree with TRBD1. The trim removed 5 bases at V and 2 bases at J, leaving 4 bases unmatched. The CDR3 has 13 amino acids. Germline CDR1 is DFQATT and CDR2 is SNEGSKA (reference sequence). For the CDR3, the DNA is TGCAGTGCTGAACGGACAGGGCAAGAGACCCAGTACTTC. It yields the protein CSAERTGQETQYF.

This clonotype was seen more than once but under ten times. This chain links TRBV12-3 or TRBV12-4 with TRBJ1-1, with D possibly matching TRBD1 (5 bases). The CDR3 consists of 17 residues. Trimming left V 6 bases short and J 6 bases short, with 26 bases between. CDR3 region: CASSHRKGTPLGAEAFF. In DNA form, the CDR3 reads TGTGCCAGCAGCCACCGAAAGGGGACCCCCCTTGGGGCTGAAGCTTTCTTT.

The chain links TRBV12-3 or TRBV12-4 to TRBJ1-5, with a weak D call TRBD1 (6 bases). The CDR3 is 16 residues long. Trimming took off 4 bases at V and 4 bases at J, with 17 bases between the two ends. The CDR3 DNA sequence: TGTGCCAGCAGTTCAGCCGGGACAAGGAGTAATCAGCCCCAGCATTTT. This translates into CASSSAGTRSNQPQHF.

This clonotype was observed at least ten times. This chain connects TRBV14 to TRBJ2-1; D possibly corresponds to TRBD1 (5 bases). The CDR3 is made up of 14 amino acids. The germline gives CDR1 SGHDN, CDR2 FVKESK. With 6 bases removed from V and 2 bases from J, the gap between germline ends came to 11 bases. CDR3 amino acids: CASRGPEPYNEQFF. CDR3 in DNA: TGTGCCAGCAGGGGGCCCGAGCCCTACAATGAGCAGTTCTTC.

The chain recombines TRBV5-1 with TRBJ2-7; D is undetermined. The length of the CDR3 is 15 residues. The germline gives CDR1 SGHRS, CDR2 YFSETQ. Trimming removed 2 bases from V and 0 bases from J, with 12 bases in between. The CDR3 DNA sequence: TGCGCCAGCAGCTTCGTCGGTAGATTCTCCTACGAGCAGTACTTC. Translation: CASSFVGRFSYEQYF. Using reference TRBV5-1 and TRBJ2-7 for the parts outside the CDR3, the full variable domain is KAGVTQTPRYLIKTRGQQVTLSCSPISGHRSVSWYQQTPGQGLQFLFEYFSETQRNKGNFPGRFSGRQFSNSRSEMNVSTLELGDSALYLCASSFVGRFSYEQYFGPGTRLTVT.

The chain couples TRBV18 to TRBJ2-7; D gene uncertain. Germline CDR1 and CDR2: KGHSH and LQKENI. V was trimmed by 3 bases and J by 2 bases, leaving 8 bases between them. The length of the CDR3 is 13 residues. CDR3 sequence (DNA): TGTGCCAGCTCACCTTTCGACCCCTACGAGCAGTACTTC. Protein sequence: CASSPFDPYEQYF. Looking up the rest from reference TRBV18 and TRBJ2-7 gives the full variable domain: NAGVMQNPRHLVRRRGQEARLRCSPMKGHSHVYWYRQLPEEGLKFMVYLQKENIIDESGMPKERFSAEFPKEGPSILRIQQVVRGDSAAYFCASSPFDPYEQYFGPGTRLTVT.

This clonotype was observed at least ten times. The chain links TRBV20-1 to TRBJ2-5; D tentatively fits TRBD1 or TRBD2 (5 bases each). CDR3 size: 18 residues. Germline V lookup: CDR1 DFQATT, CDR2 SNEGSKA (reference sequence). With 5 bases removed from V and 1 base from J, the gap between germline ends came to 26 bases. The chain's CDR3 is CSAARVRAWQGGQETQYF. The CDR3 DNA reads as TGCAGTGCTGCGAGGGTGAGGGCTTGGCAGGGTGGCCAAGAGACCCAGTACTTC.

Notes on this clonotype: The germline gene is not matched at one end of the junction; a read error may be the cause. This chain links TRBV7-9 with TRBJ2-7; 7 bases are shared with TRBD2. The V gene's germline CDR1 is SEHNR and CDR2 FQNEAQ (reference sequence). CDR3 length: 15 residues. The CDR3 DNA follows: TGTGCCAGCAGCCCAACAAACCGGGAGGACTACGAGCGGTACTTC. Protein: CASSPTNREDYERYF.

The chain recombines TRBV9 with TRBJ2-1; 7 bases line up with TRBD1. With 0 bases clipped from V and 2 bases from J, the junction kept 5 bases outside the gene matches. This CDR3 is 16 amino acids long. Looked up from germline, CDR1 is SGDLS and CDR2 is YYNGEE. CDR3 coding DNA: TGTGCCAGCAGCGTAGCTACAGGGGCCGCCTACAATGAGCAGTTCTTC. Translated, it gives CASSVATGAAYNEQFF.